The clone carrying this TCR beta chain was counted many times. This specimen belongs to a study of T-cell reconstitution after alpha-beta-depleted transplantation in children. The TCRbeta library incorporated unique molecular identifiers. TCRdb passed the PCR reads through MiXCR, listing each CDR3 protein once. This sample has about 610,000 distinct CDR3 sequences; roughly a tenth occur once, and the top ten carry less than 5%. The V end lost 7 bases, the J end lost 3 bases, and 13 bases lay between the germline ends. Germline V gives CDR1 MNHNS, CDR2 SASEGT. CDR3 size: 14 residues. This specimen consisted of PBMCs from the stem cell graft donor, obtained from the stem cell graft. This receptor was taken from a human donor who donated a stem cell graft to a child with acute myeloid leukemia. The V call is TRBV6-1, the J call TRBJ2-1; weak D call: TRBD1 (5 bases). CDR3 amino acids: CASKGASDYNEQFF. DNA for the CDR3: TGTGCCAGCAAAGGGGCTTCGGACTACAATGAGCAGTTCTTC.